Following are 18 T cell receptor beta chains from one sample sequenced in a study of T cell responses to AZD1222 COVID-19 vaccine. Sequencing was performed with immunoSEQ multiplex PCR; in TCRdb, only in-frame clones are kept and a portion is missing. The sample includes 100,000 to 150,000 clones, 80% to 90% of them seen just once. The sequencing used peripheral blood, collected on day 0 of AZD1222 vaccination. These receptors all stem from an adult in good health.

This rearrangement joins TRBV4-1 to TRBJ1-1; 7 nucleotides align to TRBD1. Germline assignment: CDR1 MGHRA and CDR2 YSYEKL. This CDR3 is built from 17 residues. V was clipped by 1 base and J by 1 base; unmatched bases: 9. CDR3 residues: CASSQGGQLGTNTEAFF. The CDR3 DNA follows: TGCGCCAGCAGCCAAGGGGGACAGCTGGGGACGAACACTGAAGCTTTCTTT.

The chain combines TRBV6-2 or TRBV6-3 with TRBJ1-5; maybe TRBD1 (6 bases). V was pared by 0 bases and J by 0 bases, with 15 bases between. Germline V gene data show CDR1 as MNHEY and CDR2 as SVGEGT. CDR3 length equals 18 residues. Here the CDR3 reads CASSYSKSGVDSNQPQHF. In DNA, the CDR3 is TGTGCCAGCAGTTACTCGAAGTCAGGGGTAGATAGCAATCAGCCCCAGCATTTT.

The V call is TRBV6-1, the J call TRBJ1-4, with a possible D match to TRBD1 (6 bases). CDR3 size: 16 residues. Trimming shortened V by 4 bases and J by 4 bases, and 16 bases separated the two germline ends. Per germline, CDR1 MNHNS and CDR2 SASEGT. The CDR3 bases are TGTGCCAGCAGTGGGGTGGGGGGCCCGCTTAATGAAAAACTGTTTTTT. Translated, it gives CASSGVGGPLNEKLFF.

CDR3 sequence (DNA): TGCAGCGTTGAAGTTGGGGGCAATCAGCCCCAGCATTTT. It specifies CSVEVGGNQPQHF. The chain is built from TRBV29-1 and TRBJ1-5; the D is unclear. CDR3 length: 13 amino acids. Trimming shortened V by 1 base and J by 2 bases, and 6 bases separated the two germline ends. The germline V gene encodes CDR1 SQVTM and CDR2 ANQGSEA.

The genes are TRBV6-2 or TRBV6-3 and TRBJ1-1; tentatively, D is TRBD1 (6 bases). This CDR3 has 19 residues. Germline loops: CDR1 MNHEY, CDR2 SVGEGT. The V and J ends lost 5 bases and 1 base respectively, with 26 bases between them. The CDR3 nucleotides are TGTGCCAGCAGTAAACTATTAACCAGAGTCGACAGGTCGAACACTGAAGCTTTCTTT. Translating gives CASSKLLTRVDRSNTEAFF.

The V gene is TRBV15, the J gene TRBJ2-7; D uncertain. Germline V gene data show CDR1 as LNHNV and CDR2 as YYDKDF (reference sequence). The CDR3 is 13 residues long. V was shortened by 1 base and J by 4 bases, with 8 bases between the two germline ends. The CDR3 DNA reads TGTGCCACCAGCAGAGGAAGAACTTACGAGCAGTACTTC. Its protein is CATSRGRTYEQYF.

V usage is TRBV27 and J usage is TRBJ1-2, with 12 bases fitting TRBD1. Per the germline V gene, CDR1 is MNHEY and CDR2 is SMNVEV (reference sequence). This CDR3 has 17 residues. Trimming removed 3 bases from V and 4 bases from J; junction bases left unmatched: 9. Written as DNA, the CDR3 is TGTGCCAGCAGTTTTGTGGGACAGGGGGCTCGGGGCTATGGCTACACCTTC. Its protein is CASSFVGQGARGYGYTF.

The rearrangement uses TRBV10-1 and TRBJ1-5; D gene uncertain. Deletions cut 8 bases from V and 3 bases from J, with 26 bases between. The CDR3 runs to 18 residues. Germline values: CDR1 WNHNN, CDR2 SYGVQD (reference sequence). The CDR3 sequence: CASSSASSGNWANQPQHF. The CDR3 coding sequence is TGCGCCAGCTCAAGCGCCTCCTCGGGAAATTGGGCCAATCAGCCCCAGCATTTT.

This chain links TRBV28 with TRBJ1-5; D is unclear. Per germline, CDR1 MDHEN and CDR2 SYDVKM. This CDR3 region has 12 residues. The V gene lost 2 bases and the J gene lost 7 bases, with 6 bases spanning the gap. This CDR3 reads CASSLREQPQHF. For the CDR3, the DNA is TGTGCCAGCAGTTTACGAGAACAGCCCCAGCATTTT.

This chain links TRBV18 with TRBJ1-2, with no clear D. Trimming shortened V by 2 bases and J by 1 base, and 14 bases separated the two germline ends. The CDR3 is 16 amino acids. The germline V gene encodes CDR1 KGHSH and CDR2 LQKENI. The CDR3 loop reads CASSPKQQVINYGYTF. CDR3 DNA sequence: TGTGCCAGCTCACCAAAACAGCAGGTTATTAACTATGGCTACACCTTC.

The J gene is TRBJ2-7, the V gene TRBV5-1; the D gene is possibly TRBD1 (6 bases). Per the germline V gene, CDR1 is SGHRS and CDR2 is YFSETQ. The CDR3 is 14 amino acids. Trimming cost V 4 bases and J 1 base, with 12 bases left between them. The CDR3 loop is CASSKTGQSYEQYF. The CDR3, as DNA: TGCGCCAGCAGCAAGACAGGCCAGTCCTACGAGCAGTACTTC.

V gene TRBV28 combines with J gene TRBJ2-7, with D maybe TRBD2 (6 bases). The CDR3 runs to 13 residues. The V and J ends lost 6 bases and 3 bases respectively, with 12 bases between them. Germline V lookup: CDR1 MDHEN, CDR2 SYDVKM. This CDR3 reads CASSPGTRYEQYF. CDR3 nucleotides: TGTGCCAGCAGCCCAGGGACTCGCTACGAGCAGTACTTC.

The chain joins TRBV6-5 to TRBJ2-3; D unresolved. V lost 6 bases, J lost 2 bases, and 12 bases lay in between. This CDR3 has 14 residues. The germline V gene encodes CDR1 MNHEY and CDR2 SVGAGI. The CDR3 sequence: CASSQPGDTDTQYF. CDR3 nucleotide sequence: TGTGCCAGCAGCCAACCCGGAGACACAGATACGCAGTATTTT.

The rearrangement links TRBV6-5 to TRBJ1-4, with TRBD1 matching 9 bases. Germline V gives CDR1 MNHEY, CDR2 SVGAGI. This CDR3 spans 14 amino acids. Trimming at V came to 7 bases and at J to 11 bases, leaving 11 bases not matched to a gene. In DNA form, the CDR3 reads TGTGCCAGCACCACGACAGGGGGTTGGCAGAAACTGTTTTTT. Translating gives CASTTTGGWQKLFF.

CDR3 coding DNA: TGTGCCAGCAGCCCCCGAGTCGGTGGCTACACCTTC. Its translation is CASSPRVGGYTF. This sequence joins TRBV7-9 and TRBJ1-2; D gene uncertain. Deletions cut 5 bases from V and 7 bases from J, with 11 bases between. The CDR3 has 12 residues. Germline CDR1 reads SEHNR; CDR2 reads FQNEAQ (reference sequence).

The J gene is TRBJ1-2, the V gene TRBV2, with D possibly being TRBD1 (6 bases). V was clipped by 4 bases and J by 0 bases, with 12 bases between them. The V gene's germline CDR1 is SNHLY and CDR2 FYNNEI. This CDR3 comprises 15 residues. CDR3 DNA: TGTGCCAGCAGTGCGGACAGAGGAACTAACTATGGCTACACCTTC. Translating gives CASSADRGTNYGYTF.

V usage is TRBV12-3 or TRBV12-4 and J usage is TRBJ1-2; D is undetermined. Trimming stripped 3 bases from V and 5 bases from J, with 7 bases between. The CDR3 totals 12 residues. The CDR3 nucleotides read TGTGCCAGCAGTTTCACTCGGTATGGCTACACCTTC. It encodes CASSFTRYGYTF.

The chain uses TRBV12-3 or TRBV12-4 and TRBJ1-2, with D hard to call. V was shortened by 2 bases and J by 7 bases, with 8 bases between the two germline ends. The CDR3 loop spans 12 amino acids. The DNA for the CDR3 is TGTGCCAGCAGTTTAATGGACTCTGGCTACACCTTC. Translating it yields CASSLMDSGYTF.